What follows describes a single TCR beta chain. Its matching antigen is unknown. Assay used: immunoSEQ multiplex PCR; TCRdb lists only in-frame clones, some missing. The data show 75,000 to 90,000 clones, approximately 89% seen once. These data come from a study of T cell repertoires and HLA-DP antigens. Study-wide background: Alloreactive CD4+ T cells targeted HLA-DP on transduced HeLa.

Trimming stripped 1 base from V and 2 bases from J, with 6 bases between. Germline assignment: CDR1 SGHRS and CDR2 YFSETQ. The CDR3 is 13 amino acids. What was sequenced was CD4+ T cells from PBMCs. The receptor's source is a man aged 50 or older in good health and CMV-seronegative. This chain uses TRBV5-1 with TRBJ1-1; D ambiguous. CDR3 in DNA: TGCGCCAGCAGCTTGAGGGAAAACACTGAAGCTTTCTTT. The encoded protein is CASSLRENTEAFF.